Listed here are 16 T cell receptor beta chains from one sample, sequenced in a study of blood T cell repertoires in COVID-19. The protocol was immunoSEQ multiplex PCR, while the TCRdb copy is restricted to in-frame clones and leaves out a portion. The sample holds 250,000 to 300,000 clones, approximately 85% seen once. Sequencing was performed on peripheral blood. All receptors come from a woman aged 65 to 85 with acute or convalescent COVID-19.

The rearrangement links TRBV19 to TRBJ2-7; 11 bases fit TRBD1. This CDR3 comprises 15 residues. The V and J ends lost 7 bases and 3 bases, in that order; junction bases with no gene match: 8. CDR1 and CDR2 from the germline V gene are LNHDA and SQIVND (reference sequence). The CDR3 loop is CASKFSGTGGYEQYF. The CDR3 region has the DNA TGTGCCAGTAAGTTTAGTGGGACAGGGGGCTACGAGCAGTACTTC.

This rearrangement joins TRBV25-1 to TRBJ2-5; 12 positions agree with TRBD2. CDR3 length: 16 amino acids. V dropped 3 bases and J dropped 5; count of bases not matched to a gene: 7. Looked up from germline, CDR1 is MGHDK and CDR2 is SYGVNS. The CDR3 DNA follows: TGTGCCAGCAGTGATTATCTAGCGGGGGGGAGGGAGACCCAGTACTTC. Its translation: CASSDYLAGGRETQYF.

V gene TRBV6-6 combines with J gene TRBJ1-2, with D tentatively TRBD1 (6 bases). The germline V gene has CDR1 MNHNY and CDR2 SVGAGI (reference sequence). Between the trimmed V and J ends, which lost 5 bases and 4 bases, there was a span of 23 bases. The CDR3 runs to 17 residues. CDR3 residues: CASSLPGQGSWGYGYTF. CDR3 coding DNA: TGTGCCAGCAGTCTACCGGGACAAGGGAGTTGGGGCTATGGCTACACCTTC.

The V and J genes are TRBV6-5 and TRBJ1-3; D gene ambiguous. Germline V lookup: CDR1 MNHEY, CDR2 SVGAGI. The CDR3 totals 16 residues. Trimming cost V 0 bases and J 8 bases, with 17 bases left between them. In DNA, the CDR3 is TGTGCCAGCAGTTACTCGAAGGACTTCCCCGGGGACACCATATATTTT. Translated: CASSYSKDFPGDTIYF.

The chain recombines TRBV27 with TRBJ2-1, with TRBD1 matching 9 bases. Germline V gene lookup returns CDR1 MNHEY and CDR2 SMNVEV (reference sequence). The CDR3 covers 14 residues. The V gene end was trimmed by 3 bases and the J gene end by 9 bases; junction bases not matched to a gene: 6. The DNA for the CDR3 is TGTGCCAGCAGTTTTATCACAGGGGGCAGTGAGCAGTTCTTC. It is translated as CASSFITGGSEQFF.

The table lists this clone with a few counts. The chain employs TRBV3-1 (or the pseudogene TRBV3-2) and TRBJ2-1; 7 nucleotides line up with TRBD2. This CDR3 is 17 amino acids long. V shed 1 base, J shed 13 bases, and the junction held 19 bases outside the gene matches. CDR1 and CDR2 (germline): LGHDT, YNNKEL (reference sequence). CDR3: CASSQGIAGTPQVIQFF. The DNA of the CDR3 is TGTGCCAGCAGCCAAGGCATAGCGGGCACACCCCAGGTGATACAGTTCTTC.

The CDR3 DNA follows: TGTGCCAGCAGCTTAGCGGGGGCTAGAGTCCACGAGCAGTTCTTC. It encodes CASSLAGARVHEQFF. V usage is TRBV7-8 and J usage is TRBJ2-1; a possible D gene is TRBD1 (6 bases). Germline V CDR1 and CDR2: SGHVS, FQNEAQ. Trimming took off 0 bases at V and 10 bases at J, with 16 bases between the two ends. The CDR3 runs 15 residues.

CDR3 nucleotides: TGTGCCAGTGGGACAGGGAGCTCCTATAATTCACCCCTCCACTTT. This encodes CASGTGSSYNSPLHF. The chain is built from TRBV19 and TRBJ1-6, with 9 bases fitting TRBD1. Unmatched junction bases numbered 2, after V lost 8 bases and J lost 0 bases. The CDR3 spans 15 residues. Germline CDR1 and CDR2: LNHDA and SQIVND (reference sequence). The whole variable domain, remainder taken from reference TRBV19 and TRBJ1-6, is DGGITQSPKYLFRKEGQNVTLSCEQNLNHDAMYWYRQDPGQGLRLIYYSQIVNDFQKGDIAEGYSVSREKKESFPLTVTSAQKNPTAFYLCASGTGSSYNSPLHFGNGTRLTVT.

This chain links TRBV6-5 with TRBJ1-1; tentative D call: TRBD1 (5 bases). The germline CDR1 and CDR2 sequences are MNHEY and SVGAGI. The V end was cut by 4 bases, the J end by 0 bases, with 15 bases between. The CDR3 spans 16 residues. The CDR3 DNA sequence: TGTGCCAGCAGTTGGGGGGGGACCCGTGTGAACACTGAAGCTTTCTTT. The encoded protein is CASSWGGTRVNTEAFF.

This clone was found once. The chain links TRBV7-8 to TRBJ2-7, with a tentative D call TRBD1 (5 bases). The CDR3 extends over 12 amino acids. Germline V lookup: CDR1 SGHVS, CDR2 FQNEAQ. Trimming shortened V by 4 bases and J by 6 bases, and 10 bases separated the two germline ends. In DNA form, the CDR3 reads TGTGCCAGCAGCTATTATCAGGGCGAGCAGTACTTC. Amino acid sequence: CASSYYQGEQYF. The variable domain in full, completed from reference TRBV7-8 and TRBJ2-7, reads GAGVSQSPRYKVAKRGQDVALRCDPISGHVSLFWYQQALGQGPEFLTYFQNEAQLDKSGLPSDRFFAERPEGSVSTLKIQRTQQEDSAVYLCASSYYQGEQYFGPGTRLTVT.

V usage is TRBV5-1 and J usage is TRBJ2-5, with D unresolved. V lost 4 bases and J lost 4, with 11 bases in between. This CDR3 is 13 amino acids long. Germline V gene data show CDR1 as SGHRS and CDR2 as YFSETQ. The CDR3 DNA reads as TGCGCCAGCAGCGAACAGCCAAGAGAGACCCAGTACTTC. Its protein product is CASSEQPRETQYF.

J is TRBJ1-5 and V is TRBV5-6, with a possible D match to TRBD1 (5 bases). V lost 1 base, J lost 3 bases, and 11 bases lay in between. CDR1 is SGHDT, CDR2 YYEEEE, per germline. This CDR3 has 15 amino acids. The CDR3 DNA sequence: TGTGCCAGCAGCTTGATGGGGGGGAACAATCAGCCCCAGCATTTT. Amino acid sequence: CASSLMGGNNQPQHF. The full variable domain, in which reference TRBV5-6 and TRBJ1-5 provide the parts outside the CDR3, is DAGVTQSPTHLIKTRGQQVTLRCSPKSGHDTVSWYQQALGQGPQFIFQYYEEEERQRGNFPDRFSGHQFPNYSSELNVNALLLGDSALYLCASSLMGGNNQPQHFGDGTRLSIL.

The V gene is TRBV5-1, the J gene TRBJ2-5; 13 bases align to TRBD2. Trimming took 3 bases from V and 4 from J; bases not matched to a gene: 6. Germline CDR1 reads SGHRS; CDR2 reads YFSETQ. This CDR3 comprises 16 residues. The CDR3 sequence is CASSSGTSGDLETQYF. DNA for the CDR3: TGCGCCAGCAGCTCCGGGACTAGCGGGGACCTAGAGACCCAGTACTTC.

This chain uses TRBV3-1 (or the pseudogene TRBV3-2) with TRBJ1-2; D might be TRBD1 (5 bases). This CDR3 is 17 amino acids long. The germline V and J ends were trimmed by 5 bases and 5 bases, with 24 bases remaining between them. In germline, CDR1 is LGHDT, CDR2 YNNKEL (reference sequence). CDR3 nucleotide sequence: TGTGCCAGCAGCGCCCGTCGGGGGAACAGGTACCCGTATGGCTACACCTTC. Its protein product is CASSARRGNRYPYGYTF.

The chain employs TRBV7-9 and TRBJ2-1; 8 nucleotides line up with TRBD2. V shed 5 bases, J shed 8 bases, and the junction held 8 bases outside the gene matches. This CDR3 spans 14 amino acids. Germline values: CDR1 SEHNR, CDR2 FQNEAQ (reference sequence). The CDR3 DNA reads TGTGCCAGCAGCCGGGGGGGCATTCAGGATGAGCAGTTCTTC. Translation: CASSRGGIQDEQFF.

This clone was counted once. The chain links TRBV7-3 to TRBJ1-1, with TRBD1 identical over 10 bases. CDR1 is SGHTA, CDR2 FQGTGA, per germline. The CDR3 loop spans 14 amino acids. V trimming: 6 bases; J trimming: 5 bases; junction bases outside the gene matches: 6. CDR3 in amino acids: CASRSGTGATEAFF. DNA of the CDR3: TGTGCCAGCAGATCCGGGACAGGGGCTACTGAAGCTTTCTTT.